The present entry profiles one TCR beta chain with its context. This entry comes from a study of T cell responses to AZD1222 COVID-19 vaccine. Assay used: immunoSEQ multiplex PCR; TCRdb lists only in-frame clones, some missing. This table holds approximately 90,000 clones, just over 85% found once. The origin of this receptor is an adult in good health. The specimen comprised peripheral blood, sampled on day 0 of AZD1222 vaccination.

CDR3 in DNA: TGTGCCAGCAGCCAAGAGATAGGGACCGGGGAGCTGTTTTTT. Protein: CASSQEIGTGELFF. The chain uses TRBV4-2 and TRBJ2-2, with D hard to call. V gave up 0 bases and J gave up 5 bases, with 7 bases separating them. The germline V gene has CDR1 LGHNA and CDR2 YNFKEQ. This CDR3 region has 14 residues.